One and the same sample provided the 27 T cell receptor beta chains below, sequenced in a study of shared clonotypes between healthy human individuals. The assay was immunoSEQ multiplex PCR, and TCRdb's table has in-frame clones only and misses some. The table includes fewer than 600,000 clones, roughly four fifths detected once. The specimen was PBMCs. The receptor set was obtained from a woman aged 40 to 50 in good health. Some clones in this sample may be carry-over from other donors' samples.

The chain couples TRBV10-3 to TRBJ1-1; 7 positions agree with TRBD1. V shed 2 bases, J shed 11 bases, and the junction held 2 bases outside the gene matches. The CDR3 has 11 amino acids. The germline gives CDR1 ENHRY, CDR2 SYGVKD. CDR3 protein: CAISEDREAFF. In DNA form, the CDR3 reads TGTGCCATCAGTGAGGACAGGGAGGCTTTCTTT.

The rearrangement links TRBV4-3 to TRBJ1-2, with 7 bases matching TRBD1. Germline V gene lookup returns CDR1 LGHNA and CDR2 YSLEER. J gave up 5 bases and V 1 base, and 10 bases lay outside the gene matches. This CDR3 is built from 16 residues. The CDR3 region has the DNA TGCGCCAGCAGCCAAGCCCTCGACAGGGCCCCGTATGGCTACACCTTC. It codes for CASSQALDRAPYGYTF.

This clone was observed a handful of times. The chain combines TRBV4-3 with TRBJ1-2; D is perhaps TRBD1 (6 bases). The V end lost 0 bases, the J end lost 4 bases, and 12 bases lay between the germline ends. Germline V gene lookup returns CDR1 LGHNA and CDR2 YSLEER. The CDR3 is made up of 15 amino acids. In DNA, the CDR3 is TGCGCCAGCAGCCAAGATTTGGGGGCTGGCTATGGCTACACCTTC. It is translated as CASSQDLGAGYGYTF.

This chain joins TRBV2 and TRBJ2-7; 8 nucleotides match TRBD2. Losses at the gene ends were 3 bases for V and 12 bases for J; bases not matched to a gene: 10. The CDR3 extends over 13 amino acids. Germline CDR1 SNHLY, CDR2 FYNNEI. The CDR3 region is CASSEDGRAKVYF. The DNA of the CDR3 is TGTGCCAGCAGTGAGGACGGGAGGGCCAAGGTGTACTTC.

A word on this clone: The same CDR3 arises from other DNA sequences in this sample as well. Here the CDR3 reads CASSLTTNTEAFF. In nucleotides, the CDR3 is TGTGCCAGCAGCCTTACAACGAACACTGAAGCTTTCTTT. The rearrangement links TRBV7-9 to TRBJ1-1; D gene uncertain. CDR1 is SEHNR, CDR2 FQNEAQ, per germline (reference sequence). The CDR3 length is 13 residues. V was trimmed by 5 bases and J by 1 base, leaving 8 bases between them.

V usage is TRBV27 and J usage is TRBJ2-5; D is possibly TRBD2 (6 bases). V lost 7 bases and J lost 2, with 17 bases in between. CDR1 and CDR2 from the germline V gene are MNHEY and SMNVEV (reference sequence). CDR3 size: 15 residues. CDR3 coding DNA: TGTGCCAGCAACCGACTAGACCTACCTCAAGAGACCCAGTACTTC. Its translation: CASNRLDLPQETQYF.

This chain uses TRBV7-8 with TRBJ1-1; D unclear. The V end lost 0 bases, the J end lost 1 base, and 3 bases lay between the germline ends. The CDR3 runs to 13 residues. Germline V CDR1 and CDR2: SGHVS, FQNEAQ. The DNA of the CDR3 is TGTGCCAGCAGCTTAGCCCGGAACACTGAAGCTTTCTTT. This encodes CASSLARNTEAFF.

Comments on this clone: The missing conserved phenylalanine or tryptophan at the end of this CDR3 makes a read error likely. J is TRBJ2-2 and V is TRBV19, with 7 nucleotides matching TRBD1. Germline CDR1 and CDR2: LNHDA and SQIVND (reference sequence). The CDR3 is 15 residues long. After removal of 6 bases from V and 0 bases from J, the junction contained 4 bases not matched to a gene. The CDR3 DNA reads TGTGCCAGTAGGGGAACAGGGGCGAACACCGGGGAGCTGTTTTCT. It yields the protein CASRGTGANTGELFS.

V is TRBV6-1 and J is TRBJ2-7; 8 bases map to TRBD1. CDR3 length equals 15 residues. V was clipped by 7 bases and J by 3 bases; unmatched bases: 11. Germline loops: CDR1 MNHNS, CDR2 SASEGT. This chain's CDR3 is CASNDPRQGLYEQYF. CDR3 DNA sequence: TGTGCCAGCAATGACCCAAGACAGGGGCTCTACGAGCAGTACTTC.

This clone has ten or more counts. This rearrangement joins TRBV28 to TRBJ1-2; 9 nucleotides align to TRBD1. CDR1 and CDR2 (germline): MDHEN, SYDVKM. V lost 5 bases to trimming and J lost 5 bases; unmatched junction nucleotides: 6. The CDR3 loop spans 14 amino acids. The CDR3 protein is CASSLYRGRYGYTF. The DNA of the CDR3 is TGTGCCAGCAGTCTCTACAGGGGGCGGTATGGCTACACCTTC.

The chain has TRBV11-2 and TRBJ2-5; TRBD2 agrees at 9 bases. Trimming at V came to 4 bases and at J to 5 bases, leaving 11 bases not matched to a gene. Per germline, CDR1 SGHAT and CDR2 FQNNGV. The CDR3 loop spans 16 amino acids. The CDR3 DNA reads TGTGCCAGCAGCTCCGACGGTAGCGGGAGAAGGGAGACCCAGTACTTC. This gives the protein CASSSDGSGRRETQYF.

The chain has TRBV6-1 and TRBJ2-1; the match to TRBD2 covers 9 bases. V dropped 6 bases and J dropped 4; count of bases not matched to a gene: 7. The CDR3 totals 15 residues. The germline CDR1 and CDR2 sequences are MNHNS and SASEGT. This CDR3 reads CASSVGLATYNEQFF. In DNA form, the CDR3 reads TGTGCCAGCAGCGTGGGACTAGCCACATACAATGAGCAGTTCTTC.

The count of this clone is one. It is likely a read error, because the conserved phenylalanine at the end of the CDR3 is missing. CDR3: CSESSNYCYTL. The CDR3 bases are TGCAGCGAGTCCTCAAACTATTGCTACACCTTG. The gene calls are TRBV29-1 and TRBJ1-2; no clear D. The CDR3 extends over 11 amino acids. In germline, CDR1 is SQVTM, CDR2 ANQGSEA.

This clone was counted between two and nine times. This sequence joins TRBV6-6 and TRBJ1-5; D is perhaps TRBD1 (5 bases). CDR1 is MNHNY and CDR2 is SVGAGI in the germline V gene (reference sequence). CDR3 length: 15 residues. V dropped 6 bases and J dropped 0 bases, with 12 bases sitting between them. CDR3 coding DNA: TGTGCCAGCAGCGACCCGGGGGATAGCAATCAGCCCCAGCATTTT. Translating it yields CASSDPGDSNQPQHF.

The V gene is TRBV28, the J gene TRBJ2-5; 8 nucleotides match TRBD2. Germline CDR1 MDHEN, CDR2 SYDVKM. The CDR3 consists of 15 residues. After removal of 6 bases from V and 1 base from J, the junction contained 7 bases not matched to a gene. The CDR3 DNA sequence: TGTGCCAGCAGCCCAGCGGGAGTCGGCCAAGAGACCCAGTACTTC. Protein product: CASSPAGVGQETQYF.

This chain joins TRBV7-8 and TRBJ2-7; D is undetermined. Germline-derived CDR1 and CDR2 are SGHVS and FQNEAQ. This CDR3 contains 14 residues. V was shortened by 5 bases and J by 7 bases, with 18 bases between the two germline ends. The CDR3 DNA is TGTGCCAGCAGCCCACTTATCGGGCCATATGAGCAGTACTTC. Protein sequence: CASSPLIGPYEQYF.

A few counts support this clone. This chain links TRBV28 with TRBJ2-1; 9 bases are a match to TRBD1. The V and J ends lost 6 bases and 15 bases, in that order; junction bases with no gene match: 15. The CDR3 covers 14 residues. Germline CDR1 and CDR2: MDHEN and SYDVKM. DNA for the CDR3: TGTGCCAGCAGACAACTCAGGACAGGGGCATCCTGGTTCTTC. This gives the protein CASRQLRTGASWFF. Complete variable domain (other parts from reference TRBV28 and TRBJ2-1): DVKVTQSSRYLVKRTGEKVFLECVQDMDHENMFWYRQDPGLGLRLIYFSYDVKMKEKGDIPEGYSVSREKKERFSLILESASTNQTSMYLCASRQLRTGASWFFGPGTRLTVL.

This clone turned up a few times. The V call is TRBV4-2, the J call TRBJ2-1, with 7 bases identical to TRBD2. This CDR3 is built from 13 residues. The V and J ends lost 4 bases and 9 bases, in that order; junction bases with no gene match: 6. The germline gives CDR1 LGHNA, CDR2 YNFKEQ. The CDR3 protein is CASSPAGRVEQFF. The CDR3 bases are TGTGCCAGCAGCCCAGCGGGGCGAGTTGAGCAGTTCTTC.

CDR3 DNA: TGTGCCAGTAGTATAGTCCTGGGACTAGCGGGAGCGCTTAATGAGCAGTTCTTC. Protein: CASSIVLGLAGALNEQFF. The genes are TRBV19 and TRBJ2-1, with 14 bases identical to TRBD2. Germline V CDR1 and CDR2: LNHDA, SQIVND (reference sequence). V gave up 1 base and J gave up 7 bases; unmatched junction bases: 9. This CDR3 has 18 residues.

V usage is TRBV7-2 and J usage is TRBJ1-2; no clear D. V lost 11 bases to trimming and J lost 0 bases, with 19 bases between them. Germline CDR1 and CDR2: SGHTA and FQGNSA. The CDR3 extends over 15 amino acids. The CDR3 loop reads CARVTFPYTNYGYTF. Here the CDR3 DNA reads TGTGCCCGCGTCACGTTTCCCTATACTAACTATGGCTACACCTTC. The full variable domain, rest sourced from reference TRBV7-2 and TRBJ1-2, is GAGVSQSPSNKVTEKGKDVELRCDPISGHTALYWYRQSLGQGLEFLIYFQGNSAPDKSGLPSDRFSAERTGGSVSTLTIQRTQQEDSAVYLCARVTFPYTNYGYTFGSGTRLTVV.

V and J are TRBV7-2 and TRBJ2-3; 10 nucleotides match TRBD1. Germline CDR1 reads SGHTA; CDR2 reads FQGNSA. This CDR3 has 15 residues. V lost 6 bases and J lost 1; bases outside the gene matches: 4. The CDR3 DNA follows: TGTGCCAGCAGTCTGACAGGGGGCGGCACAGATACGCAGTATTTT. It encodes CASSLTGGGTDTQYF.

Of note for this clone: The likely explanation is a read error, given a far larger clone one base away. The same CDR3 can be traced to other DNA sequences in this sample. Here the CDR3 DNA reads TGCGCCTGGAGTGTACCCATATCAGGCAATCAGCCCCAGCATTTT. Translated, it gives CAWSVPISGNQPQHF. V is TRBV30 and J is TRBJ1-5, with no clear D. CDR1 and CDR2 from the germline V gene are GTSNPN and SVGIG (reference sequence). The CDR3 is made up of 15 amino acids.

V usage is TRBV6-1 and J usage is TRBJ2-7; 8 bases are shared with TRBD2. This CDR3 has 14 amino acids. CDR1 and CDR2 from the germline V gene are MNHNS and SASEGT. The J segment lost 4 bases and the V segment lost 3 bases, leaving 5 bases of the junction unmatched. CDR3 nucleotides: TGTGCCAGCAGTGAGAGCGGGAGAATTTACGAGCAGTACTTC. Encoded protein: CASSESGRIYEQYF.

Note on this clone: The same CDR3 is also encoded by other DNA sequences in this sample. V gene TRBV30 combines with J gene TRBJ2-1; D call uncertain. V was shortened by 0 bases and J by 6 bases, with 3 bases between the two germline ends. CDR3 length equals 11 residues. Per germline, CDR1 GTSNPN and CDR2 SVGIG (reference sequence). CDR3 sequence reads: CAWSVGNEQFF. CDR3 DNA sequence: TGTGCCTGGAGTGTGGGCAATGAGCAGTTCTTC.

The chain links TRBV19 to TRBJ2-7; D assignment may be TRBD1 or TRBD2 (5 bases each). V was pared by 5 bases and J by 7 bases, with 15 bases between. The CDR3 is 13 residues long. The germline V gene encodes CDR1 LNHDA and CDR2 SQIVND (reference sequence). The CDR3 nucleotides are TGTGCCAGTAGTTCAGGGTTTCCGGGAGAGCAGTACTTC. Translating it yields CASSSGFPGEQYF. The full variable domain, its missing parts supplied by reference TRBV19 and TRBJ2-7, is DGGITQSPKYLFRKEGQNVTLSCEQNLNHDAMYWYRQDPGQGLRLIYYSQIVNDFQKGDIAEGYSVSREKKESFPLTVTSAQKNPTAFYLCASSSGFPGEQYFGPGTRLTVT.

The chain uses TRBV9 and TRBJ2-7, with D possibly being TRBD1 (5 bases). The V end was cut by 0 bases, the J end by 3 bases, with 13 bases between. The CDR3 has 15 residues. The V gene's germline CDR1 is SGDLS and CDR2 YYNGEE. CDR3 in amino acids: CASSVGDSLGYEQYF. DNA for the CDR3: TGTGCCAGCAGCGTAGGTGACAGTTTGGGCTACGAGCAGTACTTC.

V and J are TRBV5-8 and TRBJ1-2, with no clear D. Germline assignment: CDR1 SGHTS and CDR2 YDEGEE. The CDR3 totals 12 residues. The ends were cut back, 4 bases at V and 4 bases at J, with 8 bases in the middle. The CDR3 reads CASSPRGYGYTF. The CDR3 DNA reads TGTGCCAGCAGCCCCCGGGGCTATGGCTACACCTTC. Complete variable domain (other parts from reference TRBV5-8 and TRBJ1-2): EAGVTQSPTHLIKTRGQQATLRCSPISGHTSVYWYQQALGLGLQFLLWYDEGEERNRGNFPPRFSGRQFPNYSSELNVNALELEDSALYLCASSPRGYGYTFGSGTRLTVV.